This T cell receptor beta chain was sequenced in a study of cytomegalovirus exposure and HLA in healthy donors. For the study at large: Of the donors genotyped, several hundred in all, about 82% fell in the Caucasian-associated ancestry cluster.

This PCR relied on a set of 60 Vbeta primers and 13 Jbeta primers. Here immunoSEQ multiplex PCR was the method, and the copy in TCRdb shows in-frame clones only, minus some. The sample has around 190,000 clones; around four fifths are singletons. This clone was detected once. Its specificity is not known. Notes on the study in general: Listed as cytomegalovirus-associated were 150 to 200 TCR beta chains. TCR beta V segments were, for the most part, productive about 87% or about 30% of the time in an earlier analysis. Apparent HLA restriction characterized most CMV-associated TCR beta chains in a later analysis.

The V end lost 3 bases, the J end lost 9 bases, and 16 bases lay between the germline ends. Germline V gene lookup returns CDR1 SGDLS and CDR2 YYNGEE. The CDR3 is 14 residues long. This sequence joins TRBV9 and TRBJ2-1, with D possibly TRBD2 on 6 matching bases. Input material: PBMCs. The clonotype comes from a middle-aged man in good health and CMV-seropositive. The CDR3 DNA reads as TGTGCCAGCAGCGCTTGGGGGGAAGCGGGTGAGCAGTTCTTC. It codes for CASSAWGEAGEQFF.